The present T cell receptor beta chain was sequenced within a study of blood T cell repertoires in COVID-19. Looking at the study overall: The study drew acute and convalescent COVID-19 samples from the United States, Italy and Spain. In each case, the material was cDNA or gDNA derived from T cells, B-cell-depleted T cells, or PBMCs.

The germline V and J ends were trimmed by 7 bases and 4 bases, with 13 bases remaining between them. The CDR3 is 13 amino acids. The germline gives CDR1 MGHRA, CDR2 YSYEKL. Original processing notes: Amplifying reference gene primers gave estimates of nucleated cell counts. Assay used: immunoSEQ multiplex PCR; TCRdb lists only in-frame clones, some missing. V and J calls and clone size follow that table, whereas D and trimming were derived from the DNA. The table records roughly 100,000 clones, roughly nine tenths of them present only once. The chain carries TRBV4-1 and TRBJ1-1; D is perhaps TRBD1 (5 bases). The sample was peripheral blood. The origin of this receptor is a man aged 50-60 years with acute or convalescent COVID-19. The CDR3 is CASKLQGATEAFF. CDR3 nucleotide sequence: TGCGCCAGCAAACTGCAAGGGGCCACTGAAGCTTTCTTT.